This T cell receptor (beta chain) was captured in a study of chemoradiotherapy in HPV16-positive cancers. Looking at the study overall: A couple of HPV16-positive patients' cells yielded candidate HPV-specific clones and common motifs. Study-level points and caveats: Better recurrence-free survival went with HPV-responsive T-cell expansion in HPV16-positive patients.

Details on this clone: Its specificity is not known.

Repertoires were sampled repeatedly during chemoradiotherapy. The CDR3 loop spans 12 amino acids. Per germline, CDR1 SEHNR and CDR2 FQNEAQ (reference sequence). V lost 4 bases, J lost 6 bases, and 8 bases lay in between. TCRdb's table, derived via immunoSEQ multiplex PCR, lists solely in-frame clones and lacks some. Among around 3,000 clones, around 90% were seen once, and the ten largest hold roughly 3.7%. The chain employs TRBV7-9 and TRBJ2-3; D call uncertain. The sequence came from a human donor with HPV-associated anogenital cancer. The specimen comprised tumor tissue, sampled from a patient who underwent chemoradiotherapy. Here the CDR3 reads CASSWSGDTQYF. The CDR3 coding sequence is TGTGCCAGCAGCTGGAGTGGGGATACGCAGTATTTT.